This T cell receptor (beta chain) was captured by sequencing in a study of CD8 T cells in Susac syndrome (dated by TCRdb to 2018 to 2020). About the investigation overall: Whether CD8+ T cell activation and differentiation in Susac syndrome was antigen driven was tested using repertoire sequencing. Paper-wide results and their limitations: The study acknowledged that relatively few individuals were included in the TCR sequencing and HLA analysis.

Based on the germline V gene, the CDR1 and CDR2 sequences are ENHRY and SYGVKD. Cut back by 6 bases and 8 bases, the V and J ends lie 14 bases apart. The CDR3 goes from the cysteine to the phenylalanine over 13 residues. Of all the DNA, just the CDR3 is kept, 39 bases in frame from base 1. Peripheral blood CD8+ and CD4+ T cells from healthy donors, Susac syndrome patients and multiple sclerosis patients were profiled by high-throughput TCR beta sequencing. Treatment-naive patients with stable or active relapsing-remitting disease fulfilling revised McDonald criteria were used as multiple sclerosis controls. CD8+ TEMRA cells were enriched by FACS, while bulk CD8+ and CD4+ T cells were purified by magnetic negative isolation. Blood was collected in EDTA tubes and processed within 24 hours, with PBMCs isolated through density gradient centrifugation. PBMCs destined for TCR sequencing were cryopreserved in liquid nitrogen and later thawed in a 37 °C water bath. The sorted or isolated CD4+, CD8+ and CD8+ TEMRA cells reached a purity of at least 90%.

RNA was extracted using the RNeasy kit, and roughly 0.45 to 1 microgram was reverse transcribed with random hexamers. TCR beta CDR3 regions were amplified with the immunoSEQ multiplex PCR assay covering 54 Vbeta and 13 Jbeta segments. To correct PCR amplification bias, a synthetic template baseline was used for both primer optimization and computational correction. As for the authors' bioinformatics: Reads were annotated to V, D and J genes per IMGT and analyzed with immunoSEQ Analyzer, keeping only productive sequences. To calculate clonality, Shannon entropy was normalized by log2 of the number of productive unique sequences and then subtracted from one. For each patient and control, public and private clones were evaluated within the 100 most prevalent clones. Susac-specific clones were defined as absent from healthy and MS cohorts, about 1,100 published viral clones and other ImmuneACCESS disease sequences. The public reads were reprocessed in TCRdb via fastp at Q25 and MiXCR, keeping in-frame beta chains. CDR3 protein duplicates are merged, each entry listing the most common genes and DNA. These V and J calls are TCRdb output, not the study's own analysis. A total of 150,000 to 200,000 distinct CDR3 sequences appear in this sample, approximately 94% of them only once. The biggest ten clones account for about 0.086% of the sample.

Note on this clonotype: Its antigen target is currently unknown. Base qualities are missing; no much larger clone stands one base away.

The receptor's source is a human donor with multiple sclerosis. In this chain, TRBV10-3 is recombined with TRBJ1-3; no D gene can be assigned with confidence. Sequencing used CD4+ T cells from PBMCs. The nucleotides are TGTGCCATCAGGGGAGCTGCCGGTGACACCATATATTTT. Its amino acids are CAIRGAAGDTIYF.